This T cell receptor beta chain was sequenced in a study of blood T cell repertoires in COVID-19. Overall study: T cells, B-cell-depleted T cells, or PBMCs provided the cDNA or gDNA that served as material.

As regards this clone: Other nucleotide sequences from this sample produce the same CDR3.

There are 15 residues in the CDR3. Germline V CDR1 and CDR2: SGHRS, YFSETQ. V was pared by 2 bases and J by 1 base, with 2 bases of the junction left unmatched. Assay: immunoSEQ multiplex PCR; the TCRdb copy retains only in-frame clones and omits some. The repertoire consists of around 69,000 clones, with 85% to 90% occurring once and the leading ten covering about 5%. The sequenced sample was peripheral blood. The TCR originated in a woman in her fifties or sixties with active COVID-19. The V gene is TRBV5-1, the J gene TRBJ2-3; 9 nucleotides line up with TRBD2. The CDR3 region is CASSFVAGGTDTQYF. For the CDR3, the DNA is TGCGCCAGCAGCTTTGTAGCGGGAGGCACAGATACGCAGTATTTT.